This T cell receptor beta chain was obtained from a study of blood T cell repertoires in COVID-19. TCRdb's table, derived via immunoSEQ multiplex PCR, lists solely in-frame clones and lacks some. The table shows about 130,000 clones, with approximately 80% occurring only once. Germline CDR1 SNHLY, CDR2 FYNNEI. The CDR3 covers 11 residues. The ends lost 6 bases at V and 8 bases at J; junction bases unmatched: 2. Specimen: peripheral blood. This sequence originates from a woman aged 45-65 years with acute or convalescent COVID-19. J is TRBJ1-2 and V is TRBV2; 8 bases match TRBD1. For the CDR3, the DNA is TGTGCCAGCAGGGACAGGGACGGCTACACCTTC. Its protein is CASRDRDGYTF.